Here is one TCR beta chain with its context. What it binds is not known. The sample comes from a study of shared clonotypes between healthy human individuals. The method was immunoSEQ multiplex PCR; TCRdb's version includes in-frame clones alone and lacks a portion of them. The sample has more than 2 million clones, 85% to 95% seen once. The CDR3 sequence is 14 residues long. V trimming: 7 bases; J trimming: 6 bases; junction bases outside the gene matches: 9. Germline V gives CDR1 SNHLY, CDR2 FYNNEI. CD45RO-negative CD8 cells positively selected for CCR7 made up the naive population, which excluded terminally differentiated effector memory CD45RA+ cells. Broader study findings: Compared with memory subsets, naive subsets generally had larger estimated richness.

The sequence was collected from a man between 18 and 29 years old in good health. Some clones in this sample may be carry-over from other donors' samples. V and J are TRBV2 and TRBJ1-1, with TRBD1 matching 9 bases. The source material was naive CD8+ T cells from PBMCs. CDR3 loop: CASIPGQGVSEAFF. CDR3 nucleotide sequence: TGTGCCAGCATTCCGGGACAGGGAGTTTCTGAAGCTTTCTTT.